This T cell receptor (beta chain) was obtained from a study of blood T cell repertoires in COVID-19. Study overall: Acute and convalescent COVID-19 specimens originated in the United States, Italy and Spain. PBMCs, B-cell-depleted T cells, or T cells provided the cDNA or gDNA that made up the material.

CDR3 length: 16 amino acids. Germline V gives CDR1 LNHDA, CDR2 SQIVND (reference sequence). J lost 0 bases, V lost 6 bases, and 9 bases had no gene match. In the original analysis: Amplifying reference gene primers gave estimates of nucleated cell counts. Method: immunoSEQ multiplex PCR; TCRdb's copy keeps in-frame clones and lacks some. V and J calls and clone size come straight from that table; D and trimming were deduced from the DNA. This table holds some 74,000 clones, approximately 86% found once. The gene calls are TRBV19 and TRBJ1-1; TRBD1 matches 8 bases. The sample was peripheral blood. This clonotype was sampled from a man aged 50 to 59 with acute or convalescent COVID-19. The CDR3 DNA reads as TGTGCCAGTAGAGGGGACAGGAGCTTCATGAACACTGAAGCTTTCTTT. It specifies CASRGDRSFMNTEAFF.